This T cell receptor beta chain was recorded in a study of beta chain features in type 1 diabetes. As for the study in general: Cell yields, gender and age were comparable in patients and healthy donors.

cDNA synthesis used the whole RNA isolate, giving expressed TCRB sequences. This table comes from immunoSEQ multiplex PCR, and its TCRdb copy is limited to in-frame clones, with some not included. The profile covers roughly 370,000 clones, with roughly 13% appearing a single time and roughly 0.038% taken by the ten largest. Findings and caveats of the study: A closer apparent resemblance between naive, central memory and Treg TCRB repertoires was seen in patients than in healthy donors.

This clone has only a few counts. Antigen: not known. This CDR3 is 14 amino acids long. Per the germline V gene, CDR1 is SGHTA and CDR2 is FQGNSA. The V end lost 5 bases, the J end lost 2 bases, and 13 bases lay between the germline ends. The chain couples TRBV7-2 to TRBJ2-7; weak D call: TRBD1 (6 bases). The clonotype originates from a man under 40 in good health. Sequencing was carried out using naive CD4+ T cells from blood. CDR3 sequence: CASSPGDGPYEQYF. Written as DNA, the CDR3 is TGTGCCAGCAGCCCAGGGGATGGCCCCTACGAGCAGTACTTC. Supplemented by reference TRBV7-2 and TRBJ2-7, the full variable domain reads GAGVSQSPSNKVTEKGKDVELRCDPISGHTALYWYRQSLGQGLEFLIYFQGNSAPDKSGLPSDRFSAERTGGSVSTLTIQRTQQEDSAVYLCASSPGDGPYEQYFGPGTRLTVT.